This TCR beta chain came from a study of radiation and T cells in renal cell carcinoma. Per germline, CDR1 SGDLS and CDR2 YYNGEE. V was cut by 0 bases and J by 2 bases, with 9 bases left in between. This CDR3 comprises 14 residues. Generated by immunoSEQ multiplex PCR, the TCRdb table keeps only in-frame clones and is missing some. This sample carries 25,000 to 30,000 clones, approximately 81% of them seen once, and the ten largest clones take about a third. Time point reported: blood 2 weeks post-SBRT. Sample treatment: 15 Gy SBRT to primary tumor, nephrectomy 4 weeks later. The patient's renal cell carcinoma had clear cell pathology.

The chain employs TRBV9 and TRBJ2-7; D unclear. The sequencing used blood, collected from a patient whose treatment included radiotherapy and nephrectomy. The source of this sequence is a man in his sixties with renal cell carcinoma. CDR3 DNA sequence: TGTGCCAGCAGCGTAGGCCCAGGACCCTACGAGCAGTACTTC. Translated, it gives CASSVGPGPYEQYF.